This TCR beta chain derives from a study of early T cells in non-severe SARS-CoV-2 infection. This clonotype was observed many times. TCRdb reprocessed the 5' RACE reads via MiXCR and lists one record per CDR3 protein. The repertoire consists of roughly 25,000 distinct CDR3 sequences, with more than 4.5% occurring once and the leading ten covering under 5%. Germline V lookup: CDR1 ENHRY, CDR2 SYGVKD. This CDR3 comprises 17 residues. V lost 4 bases to trimming and J lost 2 bases; unmatched junction nucleotides: 7. Sample: whole blood. J is TRBJ2-1 and V is TRBV10-3; 11 bases map to TRBD2. This receptor was taken from an adult who was a healthcare worker with PCR-confirmed SARS-CoV-2 infection or an uninfected control (not recorded which). CDR3 region: CAISGGLLAGAYNEQFF. CDR3 in DNA: TGTGCCATCAGTGGGGGACTACTAGCGGGGGCCTACAATGAGCAGTTCTTC.